A single sample is the source of the 27 T cell receptor beta chains below, sequenced in a study of CD8 T cells in ankylosing spondylitis (dated by TCRdb to 2016 to 2017). Library preparation employed 5' RACE. The data were produced on an Illumina HiSeq 2500. Through fastp at Q25 and MiXCR, TCRdb rebuilt clones from the public reads, retaining in-frame beta chains. When rows share a CDR3 protein, they turn into one entry using the most common DNA and genes. Within this sample are a few hundred thousand distinct CDR3 sequences, with around 11% of them counted one time only. 6% to 8% of the sample is in the top ten clones. The sequenced sample consisted of blood, either unsorted or a sorted T cell fraction (not recorded which). These receptors came from a male donor with ankylosing spondylitis or in good health (not recorded which).

This clonotype came up many times. The V and J genes are TRBV5-1 and TRBJ1-2; 9 nucleotides align to TRBD1. The CDR3 sequence is 16 residues long. Germline CDR1 and CDR2: SGHRS and YFSETQ. J lost 1 base, V lost 3 bases, and 7 bases had no gene match. CDR3 nucleotide sequence: TGCGCCAGCAGCTACGGACAGGGGCGCGGTAACTATGGCTACACCTTC. Its protein product is CASSYGQGRGNYGYTF.

This clonotype was observed at least ten times. The chain is built from TRBV12-3 or TRBV12-4 and TRBJ1-3; tentative D call: TRBD1 (5 bases). Trimming shortened V by 11 bases and J by 7 bases, and 15 bases separated the two germline ends. This CDR3 comprises 12 residues. CDR3 protein: CAAGRLWNTIYF. The CDR3 nucleotides read TGTGCCGCGGGACGCCTTTGGAACACCATATATTTT.

At least ten counts were recorded for this clonotype. The rearrangement uses TRBV29-1 and TRBJ1-1, with D possibly matching TRBD1 (5 bases). The V gene lost 4 bases and the J gene lost 2 bases, with 11 bases spanning the gap. The CDR3 covers 13 residues. Per germline, CDR1 SQVTM and CDR2 ANQGSEA. The CDR3 loop is CSVAFDRNTEAFF. The CDR3 DNA sequence: TGCAGCGTTGCTTTTGACAGAAACACTGAAGCTTTCTTT.

The CDR3 reads CASSLLPNGRGVGTEAFF. The CDR3 DNA is TGTGCCAGCAGCTTATTACCGAATGGAAGAGGGGTAGGCACTGAAGCTTTCTTT. The chain joins TRBV7-7 to TRBJ1-1; D is perhaps TRBD1 (5 bases). Germline loops: CDR1 SSHAT, CDR2 FNYEAQ (reference sequence). Deletions cut 2 bases from V and 4 bases from J, with 23 bases between. This CDR3 comprises 18 residues. The entire variable domain, with the rest obtained from reference TRBV7-7 and TRBJ1-1, is as follows: GAGVSQSPRYKVTKRGQDVTLRCDPISSHATLYWYQQALGQGPEFLTYFNYEAQPDKSGLPSDRFSAERPEGSISTLTIQRTEQRDSAMYRCASSLLPNGRGVGTEAFFGQGTRLTVV.

Many counts were recorded for this clonotype. V and J are TRBV5-6 and TRBJ2-7; 7 nucleotides agree with TRBD2. J lost 3 bases, V lost 5 bases, and 8 bases had no gene match. This CDR3 contains 14 residues. CDR1 SGHDT and CDR2 YYEEEE come from the germline V gene. In DNA, the CDR3 is TGTGCCAGCAGTCCGCGGGGGACCGACTACGAGCAGTACTTC. As protein: CASSPRGTDYEQYF.

This clonotype has at least ten counts. The DNA of the CDR3 is TGCAGCGTTGGACAAACCGACTGGGAGACCCAGTACTTC. Protein sequence: CSVGQTDWETQYF. The V call is TRBV29-1, the J call TRBJ2-5; D is uncertain. Trimming took off 4 bases at V and 5 bases at J, with 14 bases between the two ends. Germline V gene sequence: CDR1 SQVTM, CDR2 ANQGSEA. There are 13 residues in the CDR3. Full variable domain (missing parts from reference TRBV29-1 and TRBJ2-5): SAVISQKPSRDICQRGTSLTIQCQVDSQVTMMFWYRQQPGQSLTLIATANQGSEATYESGFVIDKFPISRPNLTFSTLTVSNMSPEDSSIYLCSVGQTDWETQYFGPGTRLLVL.

This clonotype came up many times. The chain recombines TRBV20-1 with TRBJ1-4, with D maybe TRBD1 (5 bases). Trimming cost V 5 bases and J 8 bases, with 9 bases left between them. CDR1 is DFQATT and CDR2 is SNEGSKA in the germline V gene (reference sequence). The CDR3 runs 11 residues. The CDR3 DNA is TGCAGTGCTGGGGGGGAGGAAAAACTGTTTTTT. Translated, it gives CSAGGEEKLFF.

This clonotype came up a few times. V usage is TRBV4-1 and J usage is TRBJ2-1; D gene unclear. This CDR3 spans 11 amino acids. The germline CDR1 and CDR2 sequences are MGHRA and YSYEKL. With 3 bases removed from V and 9 bases from J, the gap between germline ends came to 6 bases. The CDR3 protein is CASSHSTEQFF. The CDR3 DNA reads as TGCGCCAGCAGCCATTCCACTGAGCAGTTCTTC.

Many counts were recorded for this clonotype. This CDR3 reads CASRPTEQLYGYTF. CDR3 bases: TGTGCCAGCCGACCAACAGAACAACTCTATGGCTACACCTTC. V usage is TRBV27 and J usage is TRBJ1-2; D gene unclear. This CDR3 spans 14 amino acids. Trimming left V 8 bases short and J 4 bases short, with 17 bases between. Germline CDR1 is MNHEY and CDR2 is SMNVEV (reference sequence).

Many counts were recorded for this clonotype. The chain joins TRBV5-1 to TRBJ2-4, with D perhaps TRBD2 (6 bases). Trimming shortened V by 1 base and J by 3 bases, and 8 bases separated the two germline ends. Per germline, CDR1 SGHRS and CDR2 YFSETQ. There are 14 residues in the CDR3. DNA of the CDR3: TGCGCCAGCAGCTTGTGGGGGGACAAAAACATTCAGTACTTC. This gives the protein CASSLWGDKNIQYF.

This clonotype was recorded many times. This rearrangement joins TRBV29-1 to TRBJ2-7; 9 nucleotides line up with TRBD1. Per germline, CDR1 SQVTM and CDR2 ANQGSEA. V shed 7 bases and J 1 base; nucleotides not matched to a gene: 5. CDR3 length: 13 residues. The CDR3 nucleotides read TGCAGCGCGAAGACAGGGGGATCCTACGAGCAGTACTTC. Translated: CSAKTGGSYEQYF.

This clonotype was counted ten times or more. The chain uses TRBV5-1 and TRBJ2-3; either TRBD1 or TRBD2 may fit D (6 bases each). The germline V and J ends were trimmed by 3 bases and 2 bases, with 19 bases remaining between them. There are 17 residues in the CDR3. Germline CDR1 and CDR2: SGHRS and YFSETQ. CDR3 DNA: TGCGCCAGCAGCTCTCCCGAGAGGGGGGCTTACACAGATACGCAGTATTTT. Translated, it gives CASSSPERGAYTDTQYF.

There are many counts of this clonotype. The chain carries TRBV12-3 or TRBV12-4 and TRBJ2-3, with TRBD2 matching 7 bases. The CDR3 extends over 15 amino acids. Trimming took 2 bases from V and 2 from J; bases not matched to a gene: 4. The CDR3 here is CASSLREAYTDTQYF. CDR3 sequence (DNA): TGTGCCAGCAGTTTACGGGAGGCCTACACAGATACGCAGTATTTT.

This clonotype was counted at least ten times. V is TRBV12-3 or TRBV12-4 and J is TRBJ2-3; 9 bases are a match to TRBD2. This CDR3 is 15 amino acids long. The ends lost 6 bases at V and 1 base at J; junction bases unmatched: 5. The CDR3 bases are TGTGCCAGCAGCTCAGCGGGGGGCCGCACAGATACGCAGTATTTT. Its protein is CASSSAGGRTDTQYF.

The sample holds many counts of this clonotype. This chain links TRBV20-1 with TRBJ2-7, with 7 nucleotides matching TRBD1. The CDR3 sequence is 13 residues long. V was pared by 5 bases and J by 4 bases, with 8 bases of the junction left unmatched. Germline CDR1 reads DFQATT; CDR2 reads SNEGSKA (reference sequence). CDR3 residues: CSAVLRDSYEQYF. CDR3 coding DNA: TGCAGTGCTGTCCTCCGGGACAGTTACGAGCAGTACTTC.

A remark on this clonotype: An end of the junction differs from the germline gene, which may be a read error. This chain links TRBV7-3 with TRBJ2-3; maybe TRBD2 (5 bases). CDR3 length: 12 amino acids. CDR1 is SGHTA and CDR2 is FQGTGA in the germline V gene. The CDR3 region is CTSSLLVGTQYF. The CDR3 nucleotides read TGTACCAGCAGCTTACTAGTCGGTACGCAGTATTTT.

As concerns this clonotype: The junction shows a germline mismatch at one end, possibly a read error. The V call is TRBV11-2, the J call TRBJ1-4; D gene unclear. Germline V gene data show CDR1 as SGHAT and CDR2 as FQNNGV. CDR3 length equals 14 residues. CDR3 nucleotide sequence: TGTGTCAGCAGCCTACCGTCTCTCACGGAAAAACTGTTTTTT. Residues: CVSSLPSLTEKLFF.

This clonotype was seen ten or more times. The V call is TRBV29-1, the J call TRBJ2-6; the D is unclear. The CDR3 extends over 13 amino acids. Looked up from germline, CDR1 is SQVTM and CDR2 is ANQGSEA. V was cut by 6 bases and J by 3 bases, with 9 bases left in between. The CDR3 region is CSVRVVGANVLTF. The CDR3 DNA is TGCAGCGTACGGGTGGTTGGGGCCAACGTCCTGACTTTC.

This clonotype was recorded at least ten times. The genes are TRBV20-1 and TRBJ2-7; TRBD1 matches at 12 bases. The germline gives CDR1 DFQATT, CDR2 SNEGSKA (reference sequence). The CDR3 runs 13 residues. CDR3 loop: CSAGTGGPYEQYF. The CDR3 nucleotides are TGCAGCGCAGGGACAGGGGGCCCTTACGAGCAGTACTTC.

This clonotype was seen many times. The CDR3 DNA sequence: TGTGCCAGCACCGGGACAGCACTTTCACCCCTCCACTTT. Translated: CASTGTALSPLHF. The rearrangement uses TRBV3-1 and TRBJ1-6; 7 bases agree with TRBD1. This CDR3 has 13 residues. Germline CDR1 is LGHDT and CDR2 is YNNKEL (reference sequence). V was pared by 7 bases and J by 9 bases, with 6 bases of the junction left unmatched.

The sample holds many counts of this clonotype. The rearrangement uses TRBV29-1 and TRBJ2-3; TRBD1 matches 9 bases. This CDR3 is built from 13 residues. The germline V gene encodes CDR1 SQVTM and CDR2 ANQGSEA. Losses at the gene ends were 2 bases for V and 4 bases for J; bases not matched to a gene: 1. CDR3 residues: CSVERTGADTQYF. The CDR3, as DNA: TGCAGCGTTGAAAGGACAGGGGCAGATACGCAGTATTTT.

V gene TRBV7-3 combines with J gene TRBJ2-5; possibly TRBD2 for D (8 bases). The CDR3 length is 16 residues. V lost 5 bases, J lost 2 bases, and 18 bases lay in between. Germline values: CDR1 SGHTA, CDR2 FQGTGA. Written as DNA, the CDR3 is TGTGCCAGCAGCACAGCGGGGGACAGTCCTCAAGAGACCCAGTACTTC. This encodes CASSTAGDSPQETQYF.

This clonotype was recorded at least ten times. This sequence joins TRBV4-2 and TRBJ2-1; 11 bases fit TRBD2. J lost 7 bases, V lost 0 bases, and 5 bases had no gene match. The CDR3 contains 16 residues. Germline lookup yields CDR1 LGHNA and CDR2 YNFKEQ. The CDR3 coding sequence is TGTGCCAGCAGCCAAGATGGCCTAGCGGGGGGTAATGAGCAGTTCTTC. Amino acids: CASSQDGLAGGNEQFF.

This clonotype has a count of ten or more. The J gene is TRBJ2-2, the V gene TRBV5-1, with a tentative D call TRBD2 (6 bases). From germline, CDR1 is SGHRS and CDR2 YFSETQ. The length of the CDR3 is 14 residues. The V gene lost 4 bases and the J gene lost 3 bases, with 10 bases spanning the gap. CDR3 residues: CASSRWGDTGELFF. CDR3 in DNA: TGCGCCAGCAGCCGATGGGGGGACACCGGGGAGCTGTTTTTT.

The table lists this clonotype with many counts. The chain couples TRBV29-1 to TRBJ1-1; D not certain. V was cut by 1 base and J by 1 base, with 10 bases left in between. CDR1 and CDR2 (germline): SQVTM, ANQGSEA. The CDR3 is 14 residues long. CDR3 sequence: CSVEVRTANTEAFF. CDR3 bases: TGCAGCGTTGAAGTACGAACAGCGAACACTGAAGCTTTCTTT.

This clonotype was detected many times. This chain connects TRBV7-6 to TRBJ2-5, with 9 bases aligning to TRBD1. The CDR3 consists of 15 residues. Trimming cost V 1 base and J 5 bases; bases outside gene matches: 5. In germline, CDR1 is SGHVS, CDR2 FNYEAQ. CDR3 sequence reads: CASSLGGGTGETQYF. For the CDR3, the DNA is TGTGCCAGCAGCTTAGGCGGCGGGACAGGGGAGACCCAGTACTTC.

This clonotype appeared many times. The genes are TRBV27 and TRBJ2-1; D is unresolved. There are 11 residues in the CDR3. Trimming took 6 bases from V and 5 from J, leaving 5 bases between them. CDR1 MNHEY and CDR2 SMNVEV come from the germline V gene (reference sequence). For the CDR3, the DNA is TGTGCCAGCAGCCACAACAATGAGCAGTTCTTC. Its protein is CASSHNNEQFF.